Presented here are 15 T cell receptor beta chains from one specimen sequenced in a study of graft-versus-host responses after intestinal transplantation. The data were produced by immunoSEQ multiplex PCR, yet TCRdb's version contains in-frame clones alone and is incomplete. The sample lists 130,000 or so clones, around 90% occurring once. Which antigens these TCRs recognize remains unknown. This sample comprised unstimulated CD4+ T cells sorted from spleen or lymph node cells, obtained before intestinal transplant. These receptors originate from a human donor who received an intestinal transplant.

The chain is built from TRBV9 and TRBJ2-1; D is unresolved. The V and J ends lost 0 bases and 10 bases respectively, with 11 bases between them. Germline loops: CDR1 SGDLS, CDR2 YYNGEE. This CDR3 spans 13 amino acids. The CDR3 bases are TGTGCCAGCAGCGTAGAGATCGATACAGAGCAGTTCTTC. This gives the protein CASSVEIDTEQFF.

The chain has TRBV7-9 and TRBJ1-5; D call uncertain. Germline V lookup: CDR1 SEHNR, CDR2 FQNEAQ (reference sequence). This CDR3 contains 13 residues. V lost 3 bases and J 6 bases, leaving 9 bases between the germline ends. The DNA for the CDR3 is TGTGCCAGCAGCTTTGGAGAGGCTCAGCCCCAGCATTTT. Translating it yields CASSFGEAQPQHF.

This rearrangement joins TRBV19 to TRBJ1-5, with D unresolved. Trimming took 9 bases from V and 3 from J, leaving 12 bases between them. Germline V lookup: CDR1 LNHDA, CDR2 SQIVND (reference sequence). The CDR3 has 13 amino acids. The CDR3 DNA reads as TGTGCCAGCGCACCCGGGAACAATCAGCCCCAGCATTTT. Residues: CASAPGNNQPQHF.

V gene TRBV6-1 combines with J gene TRBJ1-2, with TRBD1 as a possible D gene (6 bases). This CDR3 contains 16 residues. Trimming left V 0 bases short and J 6 bases short, with 17 bases between. Germline V gives CDR1 MNHNS, CDR2 SASEGT. The CDR3, as DNA: TGTGCCAGCAGTGAAGCTGGGGGGGCCCGGGGGGATGGCTACACCTTC. It codes for CASSEAGGARGDGYTF.

The rearrangement joins TRBV5-1 to TRBJ2-3; D possibly corresponds to TRBD1 (5 bases). The CDR3 has 14 residues. Germline CDR1 and CDR2: SGHRS and YFSETQ. The V end was cut by 0 bases, the J end by 2 bases, with 7 bases between. The DNA for the CDR3 is TGCGCCAGCAGCTTGGACAGGCTCACAGATACGCAGTATTTT. Protein: CASSLDRLTDTQYF.

This clone was counted a single time. The chain recombines TRBV7-9 with TRBJ1-3; D is uncertain. The CDR3 has 14 residues. CDR1 and CDR2 (germline): SEHNR, FQNEAQ (reference sequence). Trimming pared 5 bases from V and 2 bases from J, leaving 10 bases between. CDR3 sequence (DNA): TGTGCCAGCAGCGCCGTGAGGGCTGGAAACACCATATATTTT. It specifies CASSAVRAGNTIYF. Combining the CDR3 with reference TRBV7-9 and TRBJ1-3 gives the whole variable domain DTGVSQNPRHKITKRGQNVTFRCDPISEHNRLYWYRQTLGQGPEFLTYFQNEAQLEKSRLLSDRFSAERPKGSFSTLEIQRTEQGDSAMYLCASSAVRAGNTIYFGEGSWLTVV.

The rearrangement joins TRBV5-4 to TRBJ2-3; D not resolved. Per the germline V gene, CDR1 is SGHNT and CDR2 is YYREEE (reference sequence). With 0 bases removed from V and 4 bases from J, the gap between germline ends came to 3 bases. This CDR3 has 12 amino acids. The CDR3 loop is CASSLDSDTQYF. CDR3 DNA sequence: TGTGCCAGCAGCTTGGATTCAGATACGCAGTATTTT.

This clone was found once. The chain joins TRBV10-1 to TRBJ1-1; D gene ambiguous. Germline V gives CDR1 WNHNN, CDR2 SYGVQD (reference sequence). Trimming took off 4 bases at V and 6 bases at J, with 15 bases between the two ends. CDR3 size: 14 residues. CDR3 sequence (DNA): TGCGCCAGCAGTGTGGGCAGATGCCCATCTGAAGCTTTCTTT. It encodes CASSVGRCPSEAFF.

The chain is built from TRBV2 and TRBJ1-2, with no clear D. Germline-derived CDR1 and CDR2 are SNHLY and FYNNEI. The length of the CDR3 is 13 residues. The ends were cut back, 4 bases at V and 6 bases at J, with 12 bases in the middle. The CDR3 reads CASSGGGVHGYTF. The CDR3, as DNA: TGTGCCAGCAGTGGAGGTGGAGTACATGGCTACACCTTC.

The chain uses TRBV19 and TRBJ1-2; no firm D call. The germline V gene has CDR1 LNHDA and CDR2 SQIVND (reference sequence). The CDR3 loop spans 11 amino acids. V lost 1 base to trimming and J lost 6 bases, with 3 bases between them. The CDR3 nucleotides are TGTGCCAGTAGTATAGGAGATGGCTACACCTTC. Translated, it gives CASSIGDGYTF.

This chain uses TRBV2 with TRBJ1-5; D might be TRBD1 (5 bases). CDR1 and CDR2 (germline): SNHLY, FYNNEI. The V end lost 6 bases, the J end lost 7 bases, and 13 bases lay between the germline ends. This CDR3 has 13 residues. The CDR3 DNA sequence: TGTGCCAGCAGGGCCAGGGTAGGGCAGCCCCAGCATTTT. Translated: CASRARVGQPQHF.

The chain recombines TRBV5-1 with TRBJ2-5; TRBD1 aligns across 8 bases. V lost 2 bases and J lost 4; bases outside the gene matches: 4. The length of the CDR3 is 14 residues. Looked up from germline, CDR1 is SGHRS and CDR2 is YFSETQ. In DNA, the CDR3 is TGCGCCAGCAGCTTCGGACAGGGAAGAGAGACCCAGTACTTC. This gives the protein CASSFGQGRETQYF.

V usage is TRBV6-5 and J usage is TRBJ2-1; D not certain. CDR3 length equals 12 residues. In germline, CDR1 is MNHEY, CDR2 SVGAGI. V lost 5 bases and J 7 bases, leaving 9 bases between the germline ends. The CDR3, as DNA: TGTGCCAGCAGTGCCCTTGGGAATGAGCAGTTCTTC. The encoded protein is CASSALGNEQFF.

There are a few counts of this clone. The chain links TRBV7-9 to TRBJ2-7; 8 bases are shared with TRBD1. V gave up 3 bases and J gave up 6 bases; unmatched junction bases: 4. The germline V gene encodes CDR1 SEHNR and CDR2 FQNEAQ (reference sequence). The CDR3 is 13 residues long. The CDR3, as DNA: TGTGCCAGCAGCTTGAGGACAGGGACCGAGCAGTACTTC. This gives the protein CASSLRTGTEQYF.

The CDR3 loop reads CASRETANTGELFF. The CDR3 coding sequence is TGTGCCAGCAGAGAGACTGCGAACACCGGGGAGCTGTTTTTT. This rearrangement joins TRBV6-5 to TRBJ2-2; D is unclear. The V gene lost 6 bases and the J gene lost 0 bases, with 8 bases spanning the gap. CDR1 and CDR2 (germline): MNHEY, SVGAGI. CDR3 size: 14 residues.